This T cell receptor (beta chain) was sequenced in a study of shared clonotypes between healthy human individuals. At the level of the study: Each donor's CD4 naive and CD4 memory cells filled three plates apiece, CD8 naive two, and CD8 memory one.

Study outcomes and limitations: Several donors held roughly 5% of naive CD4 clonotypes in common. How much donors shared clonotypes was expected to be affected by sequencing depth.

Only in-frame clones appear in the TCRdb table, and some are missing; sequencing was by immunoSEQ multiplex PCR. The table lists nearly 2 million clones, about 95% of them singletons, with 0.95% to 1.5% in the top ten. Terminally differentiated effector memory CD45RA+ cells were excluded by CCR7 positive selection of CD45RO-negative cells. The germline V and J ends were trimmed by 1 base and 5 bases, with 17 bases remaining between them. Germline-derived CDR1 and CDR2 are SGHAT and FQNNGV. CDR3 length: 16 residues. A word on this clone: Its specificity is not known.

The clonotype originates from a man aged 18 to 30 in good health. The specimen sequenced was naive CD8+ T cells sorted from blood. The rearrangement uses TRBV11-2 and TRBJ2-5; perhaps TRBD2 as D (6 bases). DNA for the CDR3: TGTGCCAGCAGCTTAGGGGACTTGGGGGTGAGGGAGACCCAGTACTTC. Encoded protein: CASSLGDLGVRETQYF.